This T cell receptor (beta chain) emerged from a study of Ad26.COV2.S vaccination and SARS-CoV-2 variants. Study background: Once, or twice with 56 days between doses, Ad26.COV2.S was given intramuscularly.

The CDR3 has 13 residues. The V and J ends lost 1 base and 1 base respectively, with 5 bases between them. Germline assignment: CDR1 SGHRS and CDR2 YFSETQ. Treatment here: around 19 received Ad26.COV2.S at low or high dose, single or two shots; 5 received placebo; per-sample allocation not given. Repertoires come from day 63 after the first vaccine or placebo injection. Measured with immunoSEQ multiplex PCR; TCRdb has only the in-frame clones, and not every one. The table lists about 350,000 clones, 70% to 90% of them singletons. Sequencing was performed on peripheral blood, taken in a trial of Ad26.COV2.S vaccine versus placebo. The gene calls are TRBV5-1 and TRBJ2-5; unclear D gene. The sequence derives from a person aged 18-60 years who received the Ad26.COV2.S COVID-19 vaccine or a placebo. CDR3: CASSLSGQETQYF. The CDR3 DNA reads as TGCGCCAGCAGCTTGTCAGGCCAAGAGACCCAGTACTTC.